The source of this T cell receptor beta chain is a study of T cells expressing NK-cell markers. Study in general: HCMV seropositivity characterized most of the eight sequenced donors, and seronegativity one.

Study-level results: Whether expanded NKG2C+ T cell clones were HCMV specific stayed uncertain.

Worth noting for this clonotype: The target antigen is unknown.

Each CDR3 protein gets one entry in TCRdb, which reprocessed the 5' RACE reads and gives no DNA. The ten most abundant clones cover 4% to 6.5% of a sample with 350,000 to 450,000 distinct CDR3 sequences. Germline CDR1 reads KGHSH; CDR2 reads LQKENI. The CDR3 consists of 16 residues. V usage is TRBV18 and J usage is TRBJ2-7; TCRdb's D gene call, TRBD1, goes unchecked for lack of DNA. The sequence was collected from a man between 18 and 69 years old in good health. Source material: blood T cells: a sorted CD56 or NKG2C T cell subset, CD4+ or CD8+ T cells, or bulk PBMC T cells (not recorded which). The CDR3 is CASSPSLVGRSYEQYF.